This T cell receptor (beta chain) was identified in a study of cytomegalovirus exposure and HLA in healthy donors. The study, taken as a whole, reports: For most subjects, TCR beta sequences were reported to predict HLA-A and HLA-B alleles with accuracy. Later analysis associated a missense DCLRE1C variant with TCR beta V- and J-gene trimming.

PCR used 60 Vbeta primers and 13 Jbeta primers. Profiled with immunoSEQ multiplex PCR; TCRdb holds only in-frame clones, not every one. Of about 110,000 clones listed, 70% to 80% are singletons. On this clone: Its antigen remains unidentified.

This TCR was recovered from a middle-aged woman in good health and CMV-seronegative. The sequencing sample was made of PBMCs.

This CDR3 is CASGLVQETQYF. The CDR3 coding sequence is TGTGCCAGCGGACTAGTCCAAGAGACCCAGTACTTC. V is TRBV2 and J is TRBJ2-5, with 7 bases aligning to TRBD2. After removal of 8 bases from V and 1 base from J, the junction contained 1 base not matched to a gene. The CDR3 loop spans 12 amino acids. The germline gives CDR1 SNHLY, CDR2 FYNNEI.